This T cell receptor beta chain was profiled in a study of cytomegalovirus exposure and HLA in healthy donors. Study-level background: When fewer than 500 donors were genotyped, about 86% of them were found to fall in the Caucasian-associated ancestry cluster.

The study's findings and limits: Common viral pathogens were later found to be apparently linked to several of the most significant clusters. Later analysis found that TCR beta chains associated with HLA were more clonally expanded than other, equally common chains.

This PCR relied on a set of 60 Vbeta primers and 13 Jbeta primers. The protocol was immunoSEQ multiplex PCR, while the TCRdb copy is restricted to in-frame clones and leaves out a portion. Seen here are roughly 230,000 clones, around 90% observed once, and the top ten hold 1.5% to 2%. This clone has a single count. Its target is not known. Germline loops: CDR1 SGHRS, CDR2 YFSETQ. V shed 3 bases and J 4 bases; nucleotides not matched to a gene: 6. The CDR3 contains 14 residues. Sampled while nominally healthy, donors likely had unrecorded immune exposures. V gene TRBV5-1 combines with J gene TRBJ1-2; TRBD1 matches 7 bases. Material: PBMCs. The TCR comes from a girl aged 2 to 10 in good health and CMV-seronegative. The CDR3 region has the DNA TGCGCCAGCAGCTCAACCGGGACAGTCTATGGCTACACCTTC. As protein: CASSSTGTVYGYTF.